Listed here are 27 T cell receptor beta chains from one sample, sequenced in a study of shared clonotypes between healthy human individuals (dated by TCRdb to 2018 to 2020). The receptor library was made with the immunoSEQ multiplex PCR assay. The clones in this table, taken by TCRdb from immuneACCESS, are in-frame only. Not every clone is retained; where verified, under half of the shortfall comes from an unresolved V gene, and the cause of the rest is unknown. The table for this sample lists 2 million to 2.5 million clones; 85% to 95% of them were counted only once. Around 0.38% of the sample rests with the top ten. Material: naive CD4+ T cells from PBMCs. The cell subset or site label, read with the paper, signifies: CD45RA+ positively selected. Every receptor here comes from a man aged 18-30 years in good health. Some clones in this sample may be carry-over from other donors' samples.

CDR3 region: CASSRSGRAWSGELFF. DNA of the CDR3: TGTGCCAGCAGCCGTAGCGGGAGGGCCTGGAGCGGGGAGCTGTTTTTT. The chain carries TRBV7-3 and TRBJ2-2, with 11 bases aligning to TRBD2. CDR1 SGHTA and CDR2 FQGTGA come from the germline V gene. Trimming cost V 5 bases and J 7 bases; bases outside gene matches: 9. The CDR3 covers 16 residues.

The CDR3 DNA follows: TGTGCCAGCAGTTACAACAGGGACAGTCAGCCCCAGCATTTT. Amino acid sequence: CASSYNRDSQPQHF. The chain joins TRBV6-5 to TRBJ1-5; 7 nucleotides align to TRBD1. CDR3 size: 14 residues. From germline, CDR1 is MNHEY and CDR2 SVGAGI. Unmatched junction bases numbered 4, after V lost 2 bases and J lost 6 bases.

J is TRBJ2-3 and V is TRBV4-2, with a weak D call TRBD2 (7 bases). This CDR3 is 17 amino acids long. CDR1 is LGHNA, CDR2 YNFKEQ, per germline. V lost 0 bases and J 0 bases, leaving 13 bases between the germline ends. The CDR3 region has the DNA TGTGCCAGCAGCCAAGAGAGGGGGGGGGCTAGCACAGATACGCAGTATTTT. Translated: CASSQERGGASTDTQYF.

In its sample, this clone was seen once. Other nucleotide sequences from this sample produce the same CDR3. CDR3 amino acids: CASSHTGTGGYNEQFF. CDR3 nucleotide sequence: TGTGCCAGCAGCCACACCGGGACTGGAGGGTACAATGAGCAGTTCTTC. J is TRBJ2-1 and V is TRBV7-2, with D tentatively TRBD2 (6 bases). Germline CDR1 is SGHTA and CDR2 is FQGNSA. Trimming shortened V by 5 bases and J by 4 bases, and 18 bases separated the two germline ends. The CDR3 totals 16 residues.

Regarding this clone: This CDR3 is also generated by other DNA sequences in the sample. The chain employs TRBV30 and TRBJ1-1, with D possibly being TRBD1 (5 bases). Germline V lookup: CDR1 GTSNPN, CDR2 SVGIG (reference sequence). The CDR3 totals 13 residues. Deletions cut 0 bases from V and 1 base from J, with 6 bases between. CDR3 DNA sequence: TGTGCCTGGAGTGTTCAGGGGAACACTGAAGCTTTCTTT. Translating it yields CAWSVQGNTEAFF. Full variable domain (rest looked up from reference TRBV30 and TRBJ1-1): SQTIHQWPATLVQPVGSPLSLECTVEGTSNPNLYWYRQAAGRGLQLLFYSVGIGQISSEVPQNLSASRPQDRQFILSSKKLLLSDSGFYLCAWSVQGNTEAFFGQGTRLTVV.

The chain carries TRBV9 and TRBJ2-1, with 7 bases that match TRBD2. Germline CDR1 reads SGDLS; CDR2 reads YYNGEE. This CDR3 contains 15 residues. Germline trimming cut 4 bases from V and 0 bases from J; bases unmatched to any gene: 4. The CDR3 spells CASSLTSTSYNEQFF. The CDR3 nucleotides are TGTGCCAGCAGCTTGACTAGCACCTCCTACAATGAGCAGTTCTTC.

This sequence joins TRBV6-1 and TRBJ1-1; tentatively, D is TRBD1 (5 bases). Trimming removed 10 bases at V and 0 bases at J, with 18 bases between. The germline gives CDR1 MNHNS, CDR2 SASEGT. The CDR3 loop spans 15 amino acids. The CDR3 DNA reads TGTGCCACCCAGCGGGCAGGGACGATGAACACTGAAGCTTTCTTT. It yields the protein CATQRAGTMNTEAFF.

The chain employs TRBV6-1 and TRBJ2-3; D gene ambiguous. The germline V gene has CDR1 MNHNS and CDR2 SASEGT. This CDR3 region has 12 residues. Trimming left V 6 bases short and J 4 bases short, with 8 bases between. The CDR3 reads CASSGRPDTQYF. CDR3 nucleotide sequence: TGTGCCAGCAGCGGACGGCCAGATACGCAGTATTTT.

The chain combines TRBV6-1 with TRBJ1-2; D is undetermined. V lost 0 bases, J lost 11 bases, and 22 bases lay in between. The CDR3 runs 16 residues. Germline values: CDR1 MNHNS, CDR2 SASEGT. The CDR3 loop reads CASSEAWADGRAKYTF. CDR3 nucleotides: TGTGCCAGCAGTGAAGCATGGGCCGACGGCCGAGCTAAGTACACCTTC.

The rearrangement uses TRBV4-3 and TRBJ1-5; tentatively, D is TRBD1 (5 bases). Per germline, CDR1 LGHNA and CDR2 YSLEER. The V end lost 3 bases, the J end lost 5 bases, and 23 bases lay between the germline ends. This CDR3 contains 18 residues. The DNA for the CDR3 is TGCGCCAGCAGCCAGTTCCCGGGACGGGAGAGGAGGGATCAGCCCCAGCATTTT. Residues: CASSQFPGRERRDQPQHF.

This clone was observed a single time. This chain links TRBV7-9 with TRBJ2-3; 7 positions match TRBD1. J was trimmed by 2 bases and V by 1 base; bases with no gene match: 12. The CDR3 has 18 amino acids. Germline V gives CDR1 SEHNR, CDR2 FQNEAQ (reference sequence). The DNA for the CDR3 is TGTGCCAGCAGCTTAGTCTCAGGGGGTGCAGTCCTCACAGATACGCAGTATTTT. Protein sequence: CASSLVSGGAVLTDTQYF.

V is TRBV5-1 and J is TRBJ1-1, with 7 bases fitting TRBD1. V lost 4 bases to trimming and J lost 0 bases; unmatched junction nucleotides: 6. The CDR3 contains 15 residues. CDR1 is SGHRS and CDR2 is YFSETQ in the germline V gene. CDR3 amino acids: CASSPGQAMNTEAFF. The CDR3 DNA reads as TGCGCCAGCAGCCCTGGACAGGCCATGAACACTGAAGCTTTCTTT.

V and J are TRBV5-1 and TRBJ1-4, with TRBD1 as a possible D gene (5 bases). The germline CDR1 and CDR2 sequences are SGHRS and YFSETQ. The ends were cut back, 4 bases at V and 2 bases at J, with 18 bases in the middle. This CDR3 is 17 amino acids long. CDR3 nucleotide sequence: TGCGCCAGCAGCCCCCCCGGGACCGCTGCGACTAATGAAAAACTGTTTTTT. Translating gives CASSPPGTAATNEKLFF.

This clone was observed a few times. Other DNA sequences in the sample encode the same CDR3. The chain combines TRBV11-3 with TRBJ2-3; tentative D call: TRBD2 (5 bases). The CDR3 is 14 residues long. The V and J ends lost 1 base and 0 bases respectively, with 5 bases between them. Germline values: CDR1 SGHNT, CDR2 YENEEA. The CDR3 protein is CASSLGGSTDTQYF. The CDR3 DNA reads TGTGCCAGCAGCTTAGGCGGGAGCACAGATACGCAGTATTTT.

The chain recombines TRBV15 with TRBJ2-7, with 7 bases aligning to TRBD1. J lost 3 bases, V lost 5 bases, and 4 bases had no gene match. Germline V gene data show CDR1 as LNHNV and CDR2 as YYDKDF (reference sequence). This CDR3 comprises 13 residues. The CDR3, as DNA: TGTGCCACCAGCGGGGACAGTATCTACGAGCAGTACTTC. It encodes CATSGDSIYEQYF.

The V and J genes are TRBV7-2 and TRBJ1-2; D gene uncertain. The CDR3 consists of 13 residues. Germline assignment: CDR1 SGHTA and CDR2 FQGNSA. The V and J ends lost 4 bases and 2 bases respectively, with 8 bases between them. CDR3 DNA sequence: TGTGCCAGCAGCTGGTCGGAGAACTATGGCTACACCTTC. Amino acids: CASSWSENYGYTF.

This sequence joins TRBV6-5 and TRBJ2-1; the match to TRBD2 covers 7 bases. The junction had 11 bases not matched to a gene; V was cut back by 4 bases and J by 8 bases. From germline, CDR1 is MNHEY and CDR2 SVGAGI. The CDR3 length is 15 residues. The CDR3 protein is CASSFRSGASDEQFF. DNA for the CDR3: TGTGCCAGCAGTTTTAGGAGCGGGGCCTCTGATGAGCAGTTCTTC.

This clone was counted a single time. The CDR3, as DNA: TGTGCCAGCAGCCCGGTATCCTACGAGCAGTACTTC. Translating it yields CASSPVSYEQYF. The chain has TRBV28 and TRBJ2-7; D is uncertain. The CDR3 loop spans 12 amino acids. V shed 6 bases and J shed 1 base, with 7 bases lying between them. Germline CDR1 MDHEN, CDR2 SYDVKM.

The rearrangement joins TRBV10-2 to TRBJ2-3; 8 bases are shared with TRBD1. Germline assignment: CDR1 WSHSY and CDR2 SAAADI. The CDR3 consists of 12 residues. J lost 8 bases, V lost 7 bases, and 5 bases had no gene match. The CDR3 sequence is CASNDRGGTQYF. The CDR3 DNA is TGCGCCAGCAATGACAGGGGCGGTACGCAGTATTTT.

This rearrangement joins TRBV28 to TRBJ1-5; D gene ambiguous. The ends were cut back, 3 bases at V and 6 bases at J, with 15 bases in the middle. CDR1 MDHEN and CDR2 SYDVKM come from the germline V gene. This CDR3 has 15 amino acids. CDR3 sequence (DNA): TGTGCCAGCAGTTTTGGTGTCCTCCGGGGTCAGCCCCAGCATTTT. Encoded protein: CASSFGVLRGQPQHF. Complete variable domain (other parts from reference TRBV28 and TRBJ1-5): DVKVTQSSRYLVKRTGEKVFLECVQDMDHENMFWYRQDPGLGLRLIYFSYDVKMKEKGDIPEGYSVSREKKERFSLILESASTNQTSMYLCASSFGVLRGQPQHFGDGTRLSIL.

The V gene is TRBV6-6, the J gene TRBJ1-1, with unresolved D. Trimming shortened V by 2 bases and J by 0 bases, and 10 bases separated the two germline ends. The CDR3 is made up of 15 amino acids. Germline V gives CDR1 MNHNY, CDR2 SVGAGI (reference sequence). The chain's CDR3 is CASSYLGRVNTEAFF. In DNA, the CDR3 is TGTGCCAGCAGTTACCTCGGACGGGTGAACACTGAAGCTTTCTTT.

The V gene is TRBV7-9, the J gene TRBJ2-5, with D possibly TRBD2 on 6 matching bases. Germline CDR1 is SEHNR and CDR2 is FQNEAQ (reference sequence). V was clipped by 1 base and J by 7 bases, with 13 bases between them. CDR3 length: 14 residues. The CDR3: CASSLGRERGTQYF. DNA of the CDR3: TGTGCCAGCAGCTTAGGCCGGGAGAGGGGGACCCAGTACTTC.

J is TRBJ2-7 and V is TRBV7-9, with unresolved D. Per germline, CDR1 SEHNR and CDR2 FQNEAQ (reference sequence). V lost 1 base to trimming and J lost 8 bases, with 18 bases between them. The CDR3 has 15 amino acids. This CDR3 reads CASSLVSSRGGKQYF. The CDR3 bases are TGTGCCAGCAGCTTAGTTTCTTCTCGTGGCGGCAAGCAGTACTTC.

This chain connects TRBV11-2 to TRBJ2-5; D is unclear. Per the germline V gene, CDR1 is SGHAT and CDR2 is FQNNGV. The CDR3 is made up of 12 amino acids. V lost 10 bases and J lost 1, with 10 bases in between. CDR3 nucleotide sequence: TGTGCCACCCAAGGGCTCCAAGAGACCCAGTACTTC. Protein: CATQGLQETQYF.

CDR3 in DNA: TGTGCCAGTAGTATCCGGGACCGGACCTCTGGGGCCAACGTCCTGACTTTC. It translates to CASSIRDRTSGANVLTF. This chain links TRBV19 with TRBJ2-6, with D perhaps TRBD1 or TRBD2 (5 bases each). The CDR3 covers 17 residues. The ends were cut back, 3 bases at V and 0 bases at J, with 12 bases in the middle. Germline V gene lookup returns CDR1 LNHDA and CDR2 SQIVND (reference sequence).

J is TRBJ2-1 and V is TRBV27; no clear D gene. V dropped 5 bases and J dropped 5 bases, with 7 bases sitting between them. Germline V gives CDR1 MNHEY, CDR2 SMNVEV (reference sequence). This CDR3 is 12 amino acids long. CDR3 residues: CASSERDNEQFF. The DNA of the CDR3 is TGTGCCAGCAGTGAACGGGACAATGAGCAGTTCTTC.

The chain joins TRBV28 to TRBJ2-5, with D possibly being TRBD1 (6 bases). The ends were cut back, 6 bases at V and 2 bases at J, with 13 bases in the middle. The germline gives CDR1 MDHEN, CDR2 SYDVKM. The CDR3 sequence is 14 residues long. The CDR3 here is CASSTGTMQETQYF. The CDR3 coding sequence is TGTGCCAGCAGCACCGGGACAATGCAAGAGACCCAGTACTTC.